The rows below give T cell receptor beta chains drawn from one sample of a study of shared clonotypes between healthy human individuals. The data were produced by immunoSEQ multiplex PCR, yet TCRdb's version contains in-frame clones alone and is incomplete. The sample has around 2.1 million clones; approximately 94% are singletons. Material: naive CD4+ T cells sorted from blood. Receptors originate from a man between 18 and 35 years old in good health. CDR3s include the opening cysteine and the closing phenylalanine or tryptophan. D genes are given only for firm matches. Clone size is shown for a subset of rows, as once, few, many or a class of expanded clone.

d_call,j_call,clone_size,v_call,cdr3_aa,cdr3_nt
NA,TRBJ2-2,once,TRBV5-1,CASSLGRRTNTGELFF,TGCGCCAGCAGCTTGGGGCGGCGCACAAACACCGGGGAGCTGTTTTTT
TRBD1,TRBJ1-5,few,TRBV4-1,CASSQEGQSNQPQHF,TGCGCCAGCAGCCAAGAGGGACAGAGCAATCAGCCCCAGCATTTT
NA,TRBJ1-4,NA,TRBV11-3,CASSLRKTGTATNEKLFF,TGTGCCAGCAGCTTACGTAAGACAGGAACAGCAACTAATGAAAAACTGTTTTTT
TRBD1,TRBJ1-5,NA,TRBV6-1,CASRGGTAFNQPQHF,TGTGCCAGCAGGGGCGGGACAGCCTTCAATCAGCCCCAGCATTTT
NA,TRBJ1-5,NA,TRBV19,CASSMSGAYQPQHF,TGTGCCAGTAGTATGTCAGGGGCTTATCAGCCCCAGCATTTT
NA,TRBJ1-5,NA,TRBV6-1,CAVRQYSNQPQHF,TGTGCCGTTCGACAGTATAGCAATCAGCCCCAGCATTTT
NA,TRBJ2-7,NA,TRBV10-3,CAISGDSDLGEQYF,TGTGCCATCAGTGGAGATTCAGACCTGGGAGAGCAGTACTTC
NA,TRBJ2-5,NA,TRBV28,CASSWGRQETQYF,TGTGCCAGCAGCTGGGGCAGGCAAGAGACCCAGTACTTC
NA,TRBJ1-2,NA,TRBV25-1,CASSESGGSFLYGYTF,TGTGCCAGCAGTGAATCAGGAGGCAGTTTCCTCTATGGCTACACCTTC
TRBD2,TRBJ2-7,NA,TRBV18,CASSLLAGASAWHEQYF,TGTGCCAGCTCACTACTAGCGGGGGCGTCCGCATGGCACGAGCAGTACTTC
TRBD1,TRBJ2-7,NA,TRBV10-3,CAIREQGYSYEQYF,TGTGCCATCAGGGAACAGGGGTACTCCTACGAGCAGTACTTC
NA,TRBJ2-7,NA,TRBV10-1,CASSVGYEQYF,TGCGCCAGCAGCGTCGGGTACGAGCAGTACTTC
NA,TRBJ2-2,NA,TRBV5-1,CASSPEGVWTGELFF,TGCGCCAGCAGCCCTGAAGGGGTCTGGACCGGGGAGCTGTTTTTT
TRBD1,TRBJ1-1,NA,TRBV5-1,CASSLETGGTEAFF,TGCGCCAGCAGCTTGGAAACAGGGGGCACTGAAGCTTTCTTT